The 16 T cell receptor beta chains below all came from one sample that was sequenced in a study of blood T cells in healthy people across ages. Using a J-beta primer mix together with a sample-barcoded 5' primer, a second PCR was run for roughly 7 to 11 cycles. MiXCR was run by TCRdb on the 5' RACE reads, yielding one entry per CDR3 protein. The table lists some 690,000 distinct CDR3 sequences, around a fifth of them singletons. The sequencing input was blood. The receptors come from a man in his 70s in good health.

In its sample, this clonotype was seen a few times. This chain uses TRBV12-3 or TRBV12-4 with TRBJ1-1; TRBD1 agrees at 10 bases. J lost 0 bases, V lost 6 bases, and 7 bases had no gene match. The CDR3 has 16 residues. DNA for the CDR3: TGTGCCAGCAGGCCCGGGACAGGGGACATGAACACTGAAGCTTTCTTT. It translates to CASRPGTGDMNTEAFF.

There are a few counts of this clonotype. The CDR3 sequence is CASSYSLAATYEQYF. CDR3 sequence (DNA): TGTGCCAGCAGTTACTCACTAGCGGCCACCTACGAGCAGTACTTC. The chain is built from TRBV6-5 and TRBJ2-7; 8 bases line up with TRBD2. The CDR3 is made up of 15 amino acids. CDR1 is MNHEY and CDR2 is SVGAGI in the germline V gene. V shed 0 bases, J shed 2 bases, and the junction held 3 bases outside the gene matches.

CDR3 sequence: CASSSLAGSSADTQYF. In nucleotides, the CDR3 is TGTGCCAGCAGCTCCCTAGCAGGATCTAGCGCAGATACGCAGTATTTT. The chain combines TRBV12-3 or TRBV12-4 with TRBJ2-3; TRBD2 might be the D (6 bases). This CDR3 region has 16 residues. V lost 6 bases and J lost 4, with 20 bases in between.

The genes are TRBV15 and TRBJ2-5; D possibly corresponds to TRBD1 (6 bases). The J call may not be correct, given that the DNA end is closer to TRBJ2-7. CDR3 size: 15 residues. Germline-derived CDR1 and CDR2 are LNHNV and YYDKDF (reference sequence). The CDR3 DNA reads as TGTGCCACCAGCAGAGTACGGGACAACACCTACGAGCAGTACTTC. It specifies CATSRVRDNTYEQYF.

This chain connects TRBV28 to TRBJ1-4; TRBD1 is a possible D gene (5 bases). V was shortened by 8 bases and J by 1 base, with 14 bases between the two germline ends. Germline CDR1 MDHEN, CDR2 SYDVKM. CDR3 length equals 15 residues. The CDR3 region is CASRFGGGTNEKLFF. The CDR3 coding sequence is TGTGCCAGCCGCTTCGGGGGAGGAACTAATGAAAAACTGTTTTTT.

This clonotype was seen at least ten times. J is TRBJ2-4 and V is TRBV20-1; 9 bases are a match to TRBD1. Germline values: CDR1 DFQATT, CDR2 SNEGSKA (reference sequence). V was clipped by 4 bases and J by 1 base; unmatched bases: 5. This CDR3 has 15 residues. The CDR3 loop reads CSAINRGQAKNIQYF. As DNA, the CDR3 is TGCAGTGCTATAAACAGGGGGCAGGCCAAAAACATTCAGTACTTC.

V and J are TRBV7-8 and TRBJ1-2, with D possibly matching TRBD1 (5 bases). Germline CDR1 and CDR2: SGHVS and FQNEAQ. Trimming removed 3 bases from V and 5 bases from J, with 13 bases in between. This CDR3 contains 14 residues. The chain's CDR3 is CASSLWGVSYGYTF. The CDR3 DNA sequence: TGTGCCAGCAGCTTGTGGGGGGTATCATATGGCTACACCTTC.

The chain employs TRBV6-2 or TRBV6-3 and TRBJ1-2; D remains unclear. Germline values: CDR1 MNHEY, CDR2 SVGEGT. Trimming took 3 bases from V and 5 from J, leaving 22 bases between them. The CDR3 has 17 residues. The CDR3 sequence: CASSYPQPDPRSYGYTF. The CDR3 nucleotides read TGTGCCAGCAGTTATCCCCAACCGGACCCCCGTTCGTATGGCTACACCTTC.

This clonotype appeared a few times. The CDR3 DNA reads as TGTGCCAGCTCACCACGGGTAGCGGGGCCCGATGAGCAGTTCTTC. This translates into CASSPRVAGPDEQFF. J is TRBJ2-1 and V is TRBV18; 8 bases map to TRBD2. This CDR3 has 15 amino acids. V lost 1 base to trimming and J lost 8 bases; unmatched junction nucleotides: 7. Germline V lookup: CDR1 KGHSH, CDR2 LQKENI.

The rearrangement links TRBV20-1 to TRBJ2-1, with D perhaps being TRBD1 or TRBD2 (5 bases each). This CDR3 has 15 residues. Germline V gives CDR1 DFQATT, CDR2 SNEGSKA (reference sequence). V was pared by 0 bases and J by 8 bases, with 17 bases between. The CDR3 bases are TGCAGTGCTAGAGACGAGGTCCCCATGGGGGATGAGCAGTTCTTC. This codes for CSARDEVPMGDEQFF.

This clonotype showed up just a few times. V and J are TRBV7-9 and TRBJ2-5; D might be TRBD2 (5 bases). The J call may be wrong; the DNA end is better matched by TRBJ2-1. Germline V gives CDR1 SEHNR, CDR2 FQNEAQ (reference sequence). The CDR3 is made up of 12 amino acids. The CDR3 spells CASSLARAGQFF. In DNA form, the CDR3 reads TGTGCCAGCAGCTTAGCGCGGGCTGGGCAGTTCTTC.

This clonotype was counted only a few times. This chain joins TRBV10-1 and TRBJ2-5; D assignment may be TRBD1 or TRBD2 (6 bases each). The J call may be mistaken, given a closer DNA end match to TRBJ2-7. The CDR3 has 15 residues. In germline, CDR1 is WNHNN, CDR2 SYGVQD (reference sequence). CDR3 sequence: CASSDPTGTAYEQYF. The CDR3 nucleotides are TGCGCCAGCAGTGACCCTACAGGGACTGCCTACGAGCAGTACTTC.

The V call is TRBV7-3, the J call TRBJ2-1, with D hard to call. CDR3 size: 13 residues. V was cut by 5 bases and J by 0 bases, with 5 bases left in between. Germline values: CDR1 SGHTA, CDR2 FQGTGA. The CDR3 nucleotides read TGTGCCAGCAGCACCGCCTCCTACAATGAGCAGTTCTTC. Protein sequence: CASSTASYNEQFF.

V usage is TRBV5-1 and J usage is TRBJ2-7; a possible D gene is TRBD1 (6 bases). Germline-derived CDR1 and CDR2 are SGHRS and YFSETQ. Trimming shortened V by 3 bases and J by 7 bases, and 23 bases separated the two germline ends. The CDR3 is made up of 16 amino acids. CDR3 loop: CASSSDLQGFAREQYF. DNA of the CDR3: TGCGCCAGCAGCTCCGACCTACAGGGATTCGCGCGGGAGCAGTACTTC.

This clonotype turned up a few times. DNA for the CDR3: TGTGCCAGCTCCCCCCAGGGGGTTCGGGCTGAAAAACTGTTTTTT. Amino acids: CASSPQGVRAEKLFF. The chain joins TRBV18 to TRBJ1-4, with TRBD1 identical over 7 bases. CDR1 and CDR2 (germline): KGHSH, LQKENI. The CDR3 consists of 15 residues. V lost 6 bases to trimming and J lost 7 bases; unmatched junction nucleotides: 11.

This chain uses TRBV6-1 with TRBJ2-1; 8 positions agree with TRBD2. There are 17 residues in the CDR3. Unmatched junction bases numbered 10, after V lost 6 bases and J lost 0 bases. Germline V gene sequence: CDR1 MNHNS, CDR2 SASEGT. DNA of the CDR3: TGTGCCAGCAGCGTTATGCTCAGCGGGGGCTCCTACAATGAGCAGTTCTTC. It encodes CASSVMLSGGSYNEQFF.